This passage covers 17 T cell receptor beta chains from one sample sequenced in a study of Ad26.COV2.S vaccination and SARS-CoV-2 variants. Regarding treatment: around 19 received Ad26.COV2.S at low or high dose, single or two shots; 5 received placebo; per-sample allocation not given. Sampling occurred on day 63 after the first vaccine or placebo injection. This table comes from immunoSEQ multiplex PCR, and its TCRdb copy is limited to in-frame clones, with some not included. This table has some 320,000 clones, approximately 80% appearing once. The sequencing here drew on peripheral blood, taken in a trial of Ad26.COV2.S vaccine versus placebo. The receptors derive from a person aged 18-60 years who received the Ad26.COV2.S COVID-19 vaccine or a placebo.

The chain uses TRBV27 and TRBJ1-2, with D possibly matching TRBD1 (6 bases). The V gene lost 3 bases and the J gene lost 12 bases, with 29 bases spanning the gap. Germline CDR1 is MNHEY and CDR2 is SMNVEV (reference sequence). This CDR3 spans 17 amino acids. CDR3 amino acids: CASSLFATSNGGSPDTF. The CDR3, as DNA: TGTGCCAGCAGTTTGTTTGCAACCTCGAACGGGGGCTCCCCGGACACCTTC.

As concerns this clone: This may be a read error, as it is one base from a much larger clone. The J gene is TRBJ2-3, the V gene TRBV5-6; D unclear. CDR3 size: 13 residues. Germline CDR1 SGHDT, CDR2 YYEEEE. Trimming left V 2 bases short and J 1 base short, with 5 bases between. Written as DNA, the CDR3 is TGTGCCAGCAGCTTCGGGCGCACAGATACGCAGTATTTT. Its protein product is CASSFGRTDTQYF. The whole variable domain, remainder taken from reference TRBV5-6 and TRBJ2-3, is DAGVTQSPTHLIKTRGQQVTLRCSPKSGHDTVSWYQQALGQGPQFIFQYYEEEERQRGNFPDRFSGHQFPNYSSELNVNALLLGDSALYLCASSFGRTDTQYFGPGTRLTVL.

V and J are TRBV5-5 and TRBJ2-2; 9 nucleotides agree with TRBD1. The CDR3 has 20 residues. Germline V lookup: CDR1 SGHKS, CDR2 YYEKEE (reference sequence). After removal of 4 bases from V and 0 bases from J, the junction contained 16 bases not matched to a gene. CDR3 coding DNA: TGTGCCAGCAGCCGTAGGACAGGGGTATACAACTTAGCGAACACCGGGGAGCTGTTTTTT. Translating it yields CASSRRTGVYNLANTGELFF.

V usage is TRBV18 and J usage is TRBJ1-1; the D is unclear. The CDR3 is 13 residues long. V lost 6 bases and J 6 bases, leaving 14 bases between the germline ends. The V gene's germline CDR1 is KGHSH and CDR2 LQKENI. The CDR3 protein is CASSIGLLAEAFF. CDR3 bases: TGTGCCAGCTCGATTGGGCTTTTGGCTGAAGCTTTCTTT. Using reference TRBV18 and TRBJ1-1 for the parts outside the CDR3, the full variable domain is NAGVMQNPRHLVRRRGQEARLRCSPMKGHSHVYWYRQLPEEGLKFMVYLQKENIIDESGMPKERFSAEFPKEGPSILRIQQVVRGDSAAYFCASSIGLLAEAFFGQGTRLTVV.

This clone is a singleton in its sample. The chain uses TRBV5-4 and TRBJ2-3, with 12 bases lining up with TRBD2. The CDR3 extends over 18 amino acids. CDR1 is SGHNT, CDR2 YYREEE, per germline (reference sequence). With V trimmed by 2 bases and J by 0 bases, 7 bases remained unmatched. The CDR3 sequence is CASSLRTSGDVSTDTQYF. CDR3 DNA: TGTGCCAGCAGCTTACGGACTAGCGGGGATGTTAGCACAGATACGCAGTATTTT.

Comments on this clone: Mismatch with germline at one junction end may stem from a read error. The V call is TRBV2, the J call TRBJ1-1; no definite D call. Germline CDR1 SNHLY, CDR2 FYNNEI. The CDR3 consists of 10 residues. In DNA form, the CDR3 reads TGTGCCAGCTCCGGGCTCACGGCTGAATTT. Its protein product is CASSGLTAEF.

The genes are TRBV7-9 and TRBJ1-3; 9 bases agree with TRBD1. J lost 2 bases, V lost 5 bases, and 7 bases had no gene match. Per germline, CDR1 SEHNR and CDR2 FQNEAQ (reference sequence). The length of the CDR3 is 16 residues. DNA of the CDR3: TGTGCCAGCAGCCAGGGACAGGGCAGTGCTGGAAACACCATATATTTT. It encodes CASSQGQGSAGNTIYF.

V usage is TRBV28 and J usage is TRBJ2-2; D is perhaps TRBD1 (5 bases). CDR3 length: 16 residues. Germline values: CDR1 MDHEN, CDR2 SYDVKM. V lost 2 bases to trimming and J lost 3 bases, with 13 bases between them. This chain's CDR3 is CASSLISLRDTGELFF. Here the CDR3 DNA reads TGTGCCAGCAGTTTAATTTCCCTCAGGGACACCGGGGAGCTGTTTTTT.

The chain links TRBV12-5 to TRBJ1-4; 8 nucleotides line up with TRBD1. V dropped 5 bases and J dropped 5; count of bases not matched to a gene: 7. The CDR3 contains 15 residues. CDR1 and CDR2 (germline): LGHNT, FRNRAP. The CDR3 nucleotides read TGTGCTAGTGGTCCCGGACAGGGCGAGAATGAAAAACTGTTTTTT. This codes for CASGPGQGENEKLFF.

J is TRBJ2-7 and V is TRBV18; 7 nucleotides line up with TRBD2. The CDR3 spans 16 residues. Per the germline V gene, CDR1 is KGHSH and CDR2 is LQKENI. The J segment lost 4 bases and the V segment lost 2 bases, leaving 11 bases of the junction unmatched. The CDR3 DNA sequence: TGTGCCAGCTCACCATTACTAGCGAAAATGGATTACGAGCAGTACTTC. As protein: CASSPLLAKMDYEQYF. Full variable domain (outside the CDR3, taken from reference TRBV18 and TRBJ2-7): NAGVMQNPRHLVRRRGQEARLRCSPMKGHSHVYWYRQLPEEGLKFMVYLQKENIIDESGMPKERFSAEFPKEGPSILRIQQVVRGDSAAYFCASSPLLAKMDYEQYFGPGTRLTVT.

The V and J genes are TRBV28 and TRBJ2-1, with 15 bases that match TRBD2. CDR1 and CDR2 from the germline V gene are MDHEN and SYDVKM. J gave up 4 bases and V 5 bases, and 3 bases lay outside the gene matches. The CDR3 is made up of 16 amino acids. The CDR3 protein is CASSRTSGGEYNEQFF. The CDR3 DNA reads TGTGCCAGCAGTCGGACTAGCGGGGGGGAGTACAATGAGCAGTTCTTC.

The CDR3 is CASSWKDGNSPLHF. Written as DNA, the CDR3 is TGTGCCAGCAGCTGGAAGGACGGGAATTCACCCCTCCACTTT. V is TRBV13 and J is TRBJ1-6; D is unresolved. The CDR3 totals 14 residues. Germline assignment: CDR1 PRHDT and CDR2 FYEKMQ (reference sequence). V was clipped by 4 bases and J by 7 bases, with 11 bases between them.

J is TRBJ1-1 and V is TRBV9; 7 bases agree with TRBD1. The ends lost 6 bases at V and 7 bases at J; junction bases unmatched: 9. Germline V lookup: CDR1 SGDLS, CDR2 YYNGEE. This CDR3 spans 13 amino acids. Here the CDR3 reads CASTRQGSGEAFF. The CDR3 DNA follows: TGTGCCAGCACACGACAGGGATCCGGTGAAGCTTTCTTT.

This clone was counted a single time. The chain is built from TRBV11-3 and TRBJ2-1, with D possibly being TRBD1 (5 bases). The CDR3 has 13 amino acids. V was pared by 6 bases and J by 7 bases, with 13 bases between. CDR1 is SGHNT, CDR2 YENEEA, per germline. CDR3 protein: CASSFTGLNEQFF. The CDR3 DNA reads as TGTGCCAGCAGTTTCACAGGCTTGAATGAGCAGTTCTTC.

This clone was detected a few times. The V gene is TRBV18, the J gene TRBJ2-2; D perhaps matches TRBD1 (5 bases). The V end lost 6 bases, the J end lost 7 bases, and 18 bases lay between the germline ends. The CDR3 is 15 amino acids. Germline CDR1 is KGHSH and CDR2 is LQKENI. Written as DNA, the CDR3 is TGTGCCAGCTCCCCCACCAGGGCCGGCGTCGGGGAGCTGTTTTTT. It specifies CASSPTRAGVGELFF.

This clone was detected only once. The V and J genes are TRBV7-6 and TRBJ2-3; D ambiguous. The CDR3 runs 13 residues. The germline V gene has CDR1 SGHVS and CDR2 FNYEAQ. Trimming took off 4 bases at V and 0 bases at J, with 5 bases between the two ends. The CDR3 protein is CASSSPSTDTQYF. CDR3 sequence (DNA): TGTGCCAGCAGCTCCCCAAGCACAGATACGCAGTATTTT.

The chain joins TRBV5-5 to TRBJ2-7, with 9 bases identical to TRBD1. Germline V lookup: CDR1 SGHKS, CDR2 YYEKEE (reference sequence). J lost 5 bases, V lost 5 bases, and 5 bases had no gene match. This CDR3 has 13 residues. The CDR3 DNA is TGTGCCAGCAGGCAGACAGGGGGAGACGAGCAGTACTTC. It yields the protein CASRQTGGDEQYF.